A selection of T cell receptor beta chains follows, all from one sample in a study of CD8 T cell repertoires and HIV-1 epitope variants. Profiling relied on immunoSEQ multiplex PCR, and the TCRdb table lists in-frame clones only, not all of them. The table includes several thousand clones, more than 55% detected once. Antigens for these TCRs are unknown. Sequencing used cultured CD8+ T cells derived from PBMCs. Receptor source: a male donor with HIV. CDR3s include the opening cysteine and the closing phenylalanine or tryptophan. D genes are given only for firm matches. Clone size is not always given. Where it is, it says once, few, many or a class for expanded clones.

J gene,D gene,clone size,V gene,CDR3 protein,CDR3 DNA
TRBJ2-7,TRBD1,NA,TRBV15,CATSRVRGPYEQYF,TGTGCCACCAGCAGAGTTAGGGGGCCCTACGAGCAGTACTTC
TRBJ1-4,NA,NA,TRBV5-4,CASSLPGRDEKLFF,TGTGCCAGCAGCCTTCCGGGCCGCGATGAAAAACTGTTTTTT
TRBJ2-3,TRBD1,few,TRBV4-2,CASSQDPGTGVGDLTDTQYF,TGTGCCAGCAGCCAAGATCCCGGGACAGGGGTAGGGGATTTAACAGATACGCAGTATTTT
TRBJ2-3,NA,NA,TRBV15,CATSKFRRTTGTDTQYF,TGTGCCACCAGCAAATTTAGACGGACTACCGGCACAGATACGCAGTATTTT
TRBJ2-7,NA,few,TRBV7-3,CASSSGGSYEQYF,TGTGCCAGCAGCTCGGGCGGGTCCTACGAGCAGTACTTC
TRBJ1-4,TRBD1,NA,TRBV19,CASSLKTGGREKLFF,TGTGCCAGTAGTCTGAAGACAGGGGGAAGGGAAAAACTGTTTTTT
TRBJ1-6,TRBD1,NA,TRBV4-1,CASSQLGQGNSPLHF,TGCGCCAGCAGCCAACTAGGACAGGGGAATTCACCCCTCCACTTT
TRBJ2-7,NA,once,TRBV6-5,CASSYWGSSYEQYF,TGTGCCAGCAGTTACTGGGGCAGCTCCTACGAGCAGTACTTC
TRBJ2-5,NA,NA,TRBV30,CAWSVMEETQYF,TGTGCCTGGAGTGTAATGGAAGAGACCCAGTACTTC
TRBJ2-5,NA,few,TRBV28,CASSLSPGPSQETQYF,TGTGCCAGCAGTTTGTCCCCGGGGCCCAGCCAAGAGACCCAGTACTTC
TRBJ1-1,NA,few,TRBV11-2,CASSSRAEAFF,TGTGCCAGCAGCTCCCGCGCTGAAGCTTTCTTT
TRBJ2-7,TRBD1,NA,TRBV15,CATSDGTGGIGEQYF,TGTGCCACCAGCGATGGGACAGGTGGCATTGGCGAGCAGTACTTC
TRBJ2-3,NA,NA,TRBV10-1,CASNPGGGERTQYF,TGCGCCAGCAACCCCGGAGGAGGGGAGCGTACGCAGTATTTT
TRBJ2-5,NA,NA,TRBV30,CAWSELAETQYF,TGTGCCTGGAGTGAACTAGCAGAGACCCAGTACTTC
TRBJ2-3,TRBD2,NA,TRBV2,CASSGGAGVSTDTQYF,TGTGCCAGCAGTGGAGGAGCGGGAGTATCCACAGATACGCAGTATTTT
TRBJ2-7,TRBD2,NA,TRBV10-3,CAISESSGRTYEQYF,TGTGCCATCAGTGAGTCTAGCGGGAGAACGTACGAGCAGTACTTC
TRBJ1-3,NA,once,TRBV28,CASSLQGDPGNTIYF,TGTGCCAGCAGTTTACAGGGAGACCCTGGAAACACCATATATTTT
TRBJ2-7,NA,NA,TRBV28,CASSRSVGGSYEQYF,TGTGCCAGCTCCCGCAGCGTCGGCGGCTCCTACGAGCAGTACTTC
TRBJ2-1,TRBD2,NA,TRBV6-5,CASSYSPSGGHNEQFF,TGTGCCAGCAGTTACTCGCCTAGCGGGGGACACAATGAGCAGTTCTTC
TRBJ2-7,NA,NA,TRBV19,CASSNAHDSPSYEQYF,TGTGCCAGTAGTAACGCTCACGACTCACCTTCCTACGAGCAGTACTTC
TRBJ1-2,NA,few,TRBV5-6,CASSLANSGRGDYGYTF,TGTGCCAGCAGCTTGGCCAATTCCGGCAGGGGAGACTATGGCTACACCTTC
TRBJ2-5,TRBD1,NA,TRBV9,CASSKMTGILQETQYF,TGTGCCAGCAGCAAAATGACAGGGATCCTCCAAGAGACCCAGTACTTC
TRBJ2-1,NA,NA,TRBV7-9,CASSSGSSSYNEQFF,TGTGCCAGCAGCTCGGGGTCGAGCTCCTACAATGAGCAGTTCTTC
TRBJ2-3,NA,NA,TRBV5-6,CASSGDGGRTDTQYF,TGTGCCAGCAGCGGTGACGGGGGTCGTACAGATACGCAGTATTTT
TRBJ1-5,NA,NA,TRBV13,CASSLGQGNQPQHF,TGTGCCAGCAGCTTAGGTCAGGGCAATCAGCCCCAGCATTTT
TRBJ2-3,TRBD2,NA,TRBV28,CASEGGWLAGSTDTQYF,TGTGCCAGCGAGGGTGGATGGCTAGCGGGTAGCACAGATACGCAGTATTTT
TRBJ2-7,TRBD1,NA,TRBV4-1,CASSPDPTGYYEQYF,TGCGCCAGCAGCCCAGACCCGACAGGGTACTACGAGCAGTACTTC
TRBJ2-3,TRBD1,NA,TRBV19,CASSYGQGGTDTQYF,TGTGCCAGTAGCTACGGACAGGGAGGCACAGATACGCAGTATTTT
TRBJ1-5,NA,large,TRBV7-9,CASSPSYSNQPQHF,TGTGCCAGCAGCCCGAGCTATAGCAATCAGCCCCAGCATTTT
TRBJ1-1,TRBD1,NA,TRBV19,CASSIDWTGPAAFF,TGTGCCAGTAGTATAGATTGGACAGGGCCGGCTGCTTTCTTT
TRBJ2-1,NA,few,TRBV9,CASSVALTIIGNEQFF,TGTGCCAGCAGCGTAGCTCTGACTATCATCGGGAATGAGCAGTTCTTC
TRBJ1-2,NA,hyperexpanded,TRBV15,CATSRDRGTQVYGYTF,TGTGCCACCAGCAGAGATCGGGGGACCCAGGTCTATGGCTACACCTTC
TRBJ1-1,NA,NA,TRBV5-6,CASSPGPSEAFF,TGTGCCAGCAGCCCTGGCCCATCTGAAGCTTTCTTT
TRBJ1-1,NA,few,TRBV9,CASSAGEILNTEAFF,TGTGCCAGCAGCGCCGGGGAGATTTTGAACACTGAAGCTTTCTTT
TRBJ1-3,NA,NA,TRBV5-4,CASGPAVSGNTIYF,TGTGCCAGTGGCCCCGCAGTGTCTGGAAACACCATATATTTT
TRBJ2-7,NA,once,TRBV19,CASSIHPYYEQYF,TGTGCCAGTAGTATACACCCCTACTACGAGCAGTACTTC
TRBJ1-1,NA,few,TRBV7-2,CASSLHGPGAGDTEAFF,TGTGCCAGCAGCTTACACGGTCCGGGGGCGGGTGACACTGAAGCTTTCTTT
TRBJ2-7,NA,once,TRBV6-4,CATDSVGRYSYEQYF,TGTGCCACCGACTCAGTTGGACGTTACTCCTACGAGCAGTACTTC
TRBJ2-5,NA,NA,TRBV5-3,CASSSAGIDQETQYF,TGTGCCAGCAGCTCCGCCGGGATAGATCAAGAGACCCAGTACTTC
TRBJ2-1,TRBD1,NA,TRBV13,CASSSGQGVGNEQFF,TGTGCCAGCAGCTCCGGACAGGGGGTAGGGAATGAGCAGTTCTTC
TRBJ1-4,NA,NA,TRBV27,CASSRTGTHNEKLFF,TGTGCCAGCAGCCGTACCGGGACCCATAATGAAAAACTGTTTTTT
TRBJ2-2,TRBD1,NA,TRBV9,CASSPRTGNTGELFF,TGTGCCAGCAGCCCCAGGACAGGGAACACCGGGGAGCTGTTTTTT
TRBJ2-1,TRBD2,NA,TRBV13,CASSSTTGRASGRAQSPSYNEQFF,TGTGCCAGCAGCTCCACTACAGGGCGAGCTAGCGGGAGGGCCCAATCCCCCTCCTACAATGAGCAGTTCTTC
TRBJ2-1,NA,NA,TRBV28,CASSFEGGLYNEQFF,TGTGCCAGCAGTTTCGAGGGGGGGCTTTACAATGAGCAGTTCTTC
TRBJ2-1,TRBD2,NA,TRBV27,CASSSTSGAYNEQFF,TGTGCCAGCAGTTCCACTAGCGGGGCTTACAATGAGCAGTTCTTC
TRBJ2-6,NA,NA,TRBV2,CASRAGLIVDSLSGANVLTF,TGTGCCAGCAGGGCGGGACTCATAGTAGACTCCCTTTCTGGGGCCAACGTCCTGACTTTC
TRBJ2-3,TRBD1,few,TRBV28,CASSLWVARGPSPDTQYF,TGTGCCAGCAGTTTATGGGTGGCGAGGGGGCCCTCCCCCGATACGCAGTATTTT
TRBJ1-1,NA,NA,TRBV7-9,CASSPAGRTPGAEAFF,TGTGCCAGCAGCCCAGCGGGACGGACTCCCGGGGCTGAAGCTTTCTTT
TRBJ1-1,NA,NA,TRBV6-1,CASSEAFFRDEHRNPEAFF,TGTGCCAGCAGTGAAGCCTTTTTCCGAGATGAACATAGGAATCCTGAAGCTTTCTTT